This T cell receptor beta chain is from a study of Ad26.COV2.S vaccination and SARS-CoV-2 variants. As for the study in general: The study gave Ad26.COV2.S intramuscularly, once or twice 56 days apart. General observations from the study: Breadth, reportedly substantial, characterized the spike-specific CD8+ and CD4+ T cell responses after vaccination. Recipients of vaccine and of placebo showed similar breadth of their non-spike TCR repertoires.

Treatment of the sample: around 19 received Ad26.COV2.S at low or high dose, single or two shots; a few received placebo; per-sample allocation not given. Repertoires come from day 63 after the first vaccine or placebo injection. As for this clone: The antigen remains unidentified.

Data came from immunoSEQ multiplex PCR; TCRdb stores just in-frame clones and leaves some out. The sample shows approximately 480,000 clones, roughly 87% of them seen only once. This specimen consisted of peripheral blood, obtained in a trial of Ad26.COV2.S vaccine versus placebo. This receptor was obtained from a person aged 18-65 years who received the Ad26.COV2.S COVID-19 vaccine or a placebo.

DNA of the CDR3: TGTGCCAGTAGTATAGCTATCACTAGCGGGAGCGAGCAGTACTTC. Its protein is CASSIAITSGSEQYF. The chain recombines TRBV19 with TRBJ2-7; 11 bases line up with TRBD2. The CDR3 has 15 residues. Germline assignment: CDR1 LNHDA and CDR2 SQIVND (reference sequence). The V and J ends lost 1 base and 6 bases, in that order; junction bases with no gene match: 5.